The 26 T cell receptor beta chains in this list originate from one sample, sequenced in a study of blood T cell repertoires in COVID-19. Assay used: immunoSEQ multiplex PCR; TCRdb lists only in-frame clones, some missing. The table lists approximately 300,000 clones, about 82% of them singletons. The sequenced sample was peripheral blood. The receptors shown here come from a woman between 50 and 59 years old with acute or convalescent COVID-19.

V is TRBV6-5 and J is TRBJ1-2, with D unresolved. With 6 bases removed from V and 1 base from J, the gap between germline ends came to 15 bases. The CDR3 extends over 15 amino acids. Germline CDR1 and CDR2: MNHEY and SVGAGI. For the CDR3, the DNA is TGTGCCAGCAGCGCTCTACCTCAGGATAACTATGGCTACACCTTC. Protein sequence: CASSALPQDNYGYTF.

V gene TRBV5-1 combines with J gene TRBJ2-3, with TRBD2 identical over 7 bases. Germline V gene sequence: CDR1 SGHRS, CDR2 YFSETQ. The CDR3 covers 15 residues. Trimming at V came to 3 bases and at J to 2 bases, leaving 6 bases not matched to a gene. CDR3 sequence reads: CASSSKTSATDTQYF. In nucleotides, the CDR3 is TGCGCCAGCAGCTCGAAAACTAGCGCCACAGATACGCAGTATTTT.

On this clone itself: At one boundary the junction diverges from the germline segment, which might be a read error. V is TRBV28 and J is TRBJ2-6; 9 bases map to TRBD1. The CDR3 extends over 18 amino acids. Looked up from germline, CDR1 is MDHEN and CDR2 is SYDVKM. CDR3 sequence: CASSSPGQGSSGANVLAF. CDR3 nucleotide sequence: TGTGCCAGCAGTTCTCCGGGACAGGGTAGTTCTGGGGCCAACGTCCTGGCTTTC.

The CDR3 region is CASSSPQGRGYTF. CDR3 bases: TGTGCCAGCAGTTCTCCACAGGGGCGGGGCTACACCTTC. The chain uses TRBV28 and TRBJ1-2; TRBD1 agrees at 7 bases. Germline V gene lookup returns CDR1 MDHEN and CDR2 SYDVKM. This CDR3 has 13 residues. The V segment lost 4 bases and the J segment 8 bases; nucleotides outside the gene matches: 7.

V usage is TRBV6-1 and J usage is TRBJ1-2, with 7 bases aligning to TRBD1. With V trimmed by 0 bases and J by 4 bases, 5 bases remained unmatched. The CDR3 runs 15 residues. The germline V gene has CDR1 MNHNS and CDR2 SASEGT. CDR3 sequence reads: CASSEAQTGLYGYTF. CDR3 coding DNA: TGTGCCAGCAGTGAAGCACAGACAGGGCTCTATGGCTACACCTTC.

The genes are TRBV6-5 and TRBJ1-2; 7 nucleotides align to TRBD1. Germline CDR1 MNHEY, CDR2 SVGAGI. Trimming at V came to 5 bases and at J to 6 bases, leaving 3 bases not matched to a gene. This CDR3 spans 12 amino acids. The chain's CDR3 is CASSITGDGYTF. CDR3 DNA sequence: TGTGCCAGCAGTATAACAGGGGATGGCTACACCTTC.

This clone has a single count. The gene calls are TRBV2 and TRBJ2-3, with 9 bases matching TRBD2. The CDR3 loop spans 14 amino acids. Germline values: CDR1 SNHLY, CDR2 FYNNEI. V dropped 7 bases and J dropped 6; count of bases not matched to a gene: 8. The CDR3 DNA follows: TGTGCCAGCACGAGACTAGCGGAGTGGGATACGCAGTATTTT. As protein: CASTRLAEWDTQYF.

V and J are TRBV6-4 and TRBJ2-2; D is unclear. V shed 4 bases and J shed 1 base, with 7 bases lying between them. Germline CDR1 MRHNA, CDR2 SNTAGT. The CDR3 is made up of 14 amino acids. Written as DNA, the CDR3 is TGTGCCAGCAGTGCGGCGGTGAACACCGGGGAGCTGTTTTTT. It specifies CASSAAVNTGELFF.

This clone has just a few counts. The chain joins TRBV7-3 to TRBJ2-1; perhaps TRBD1 as D (5 bases). The germline V and J ends were trimmed by 3 bases and 6 bases, with 9 bases remaining between them. This CDR3 is built from 13 residues. The germline CDR1 and CDR2 sequences are SGHTA and FQGTGA. CDR3 residues: CASSLGLVNEQFF. CDR3 nucleotides: TGTGCCAGCAGCTTGGGGCTAGTCAATGAGCAGTTCTTC.

J is TRBJ1-2 and V is TRBV29-1, with D hard to call. CDR3 size: 8 residues. V lost 3 bases, J lost 11 bases, and 4 bases lay in between. CDR1 is SQVTM, CDR2 ANQGSEA, per germline. The CDR3 spells CSVDIYTF. The CDR3 DNA sequence: TGCAGCGTTGACATTTACACCTTC. The variable domain in full, completed from reference TRBV29-1 and TRBJ1-2, reads SAVISQKPSRDICQRGTSLTIQCQVDSQVTMMFWYRQQPGQSLTLIATANQGSEATYESGFVIDKFPISRPNLTFSTLTVSNMSPEDSSIYLCSVDIYTFGSGTRLTVV.

CDR3 DNA sequence: TGCGCCAGCAGGTACCCGGGACAGGAGGCGCAGTTCTTC. Translated, it gives CASRYPGQEAQFF. The genes are TRBV4-1 and TRBJ2-1, with 8 bases lining up with TRBD1. Per germline, CDR1 MGHRA and CDR2 YSYEKL. The CDR3 extends over 13 amino acids. Trimming at V came to 6 bases and at J to 12 bases, leaving 10 bases not matched to a gene.

This clone was counted ten times or more. CDR3 residues: CASRHGTSLTGTQYF. CDR3 coding DNA: TGTGCCAGCAGACACGGGACTAGCCTGACGGGTACGCAGTATTTT. This chain joins TRBV11-2 and TRBJ2-3; the match to TRBD2 covers 9 bases. This CDR3 contains 15 residues. V dropped 6 bases and J dropped 8; count of bases not matched to a gene: 12. Germline V lookup: CDR1 SGHAT, CDR2 FQNNGV.

This clone came up a few times. This rearrangement joins TRBV19 to TRBJ2-7; 8 bases match TRBD1. V trimming: 8 bases; J trimming: 4 bases; junction bases outside the gene matches: 7. Per the germline V gene, CDR1 is LNHDA and CDR2 is SQIVND (reference sequence). This CDR3 comprises 13 residues. DNA for the CDR3: TGTGCCAGTGAGGACAGGGCTGGATACGAGCAGTACTTC. It encodes CASEDRAGYEQYF.

The V and J genes are TRBV7-9 and TRBJ1-5, with 7 positions matching TRBD1. J lost 9 bases, V lost 8 bases, and 10 bases had no gene match. This CDR3 has 13 residues. Germline lookup yields CDR1 SEHNR and CDR2 FQNEAQ (reference sequence). CDR3 loop: CASRRQGDGPQHF. As DNA, the CDR3 is TGTGCCAGCCGCCGACAGGGCGACGGGCCCCAGCATTTT.

This chain links TRBV7-2 with TRBJ2-1, with D unclear. Trimming stripped 3 bases from V and 7 bases from J, with 10 bases between. The CDR3 length is 13 residues. Germline CDR1 is SGHTA and CDR2 is FQGNSA. The CDR3 region has the DNA TGTGCCAGCAGCTTTCGAGGTTGGAATGAGCAGTTCTTC. Amino acids: CASSFRGWNEQFF.

This clone was observed a few times. This chain joins TRBV5-5 and TRBJ2-1; maybe TRBD1 (6 bases). Between the trimmed V and J ends, which lost 2 bases and 10 bases, there was a span of 22 bases. The length of the CDR3 is 16 residues. The germline V gene encodes CDR1 SGHKS and CDR2 YYEKEE (reference sequence). CDR3 nucleotide sequence: TGTGCCAGCAGCTTCAGCTCAGGGTTGACAGGTGGGGAGCAGTTCTTC. Residues: CASSFSSGLTGGEQFF.

This chain links TRBV28 with TRBJ1-2, with TRBD1 identical over 10 bases. After removal of 2 bases from V and 8 bases from J, the junction contained 11 bases not matched to a gene. The CDR3 is 16 amino acids. Germline V CDR1 and CDR2: MDHEN, SYDVKM. The CDR3, as DNA: TGTGCCAGCAGTTTACTAACCGCCGGGACAGGGGACGGCTACACCTTC. Amino acid sequence: CASSLLTAGTGDGYTF.

The rearrangement joins TRBV9 to TRBJ2-1, with TRBD1 identical over 8 bases. V lost 1 base, J lost 0 bases, and 12 bases stayed unmatched. Germline V lookup: CDR1 SGDLS, CDR2 YYNGEE. CDR3 length equals 19 residues. The DNA for the CDR3 is TGTGCCAGCAGCGTATTAACCGGGACAGGACTAAGCTCCTACAATGAGCAGTTCTTC. Its translation: CASSVLTGTGLSSYNEQFF.

The V gene is TRBV6-5, the J gene TRBJ1-4; D is perhaps TRBD1 (5 bases). V lost 0 bases to trimming and J lost 7 bases, with 15 bases between them. The germline V gene encodes CDR1 MNHEY and CDR2 SVGAGI. The length of the CDR3 is 16 residues. The CDR3 region has the DNA TGTGCCAGCAGTTACTCAGGAGGGGTGCGGTTTGAAAAACTGTTTTTT. Its translation is CASSYSGGVRFEKLFF.

The CDR3 DNA reads TGTGCCAGTAAAGGGGGAAGACCTAATGAAAAACTGTTTTTT. Its protein product is CASKGGRPNEKLFF. This chain joins TRBV19 and TRBJ1-4; D is perhaps TRBD1 (6 bases). V shed 7 bases and J shed 3 bases, with 12 bases lying between them. The CDR3 contains 14 residues. Germline CDR1 and CDR2: LNHDA and SQIVND (reference sequence).

A few counts support this clone. The chain carries TRBV30 and TRBJ1-5; D unresolved. Germline CDR1 and CDR2: GTSNPN and SVGIG (reference sequence). V lost 3 bases and J 0 bases, leaving 6 bases between the germline ends. The CDR3 loop spans 13 amino acids. CDR3 region: CAWRANSNQPQHF. DNA for the CDR3: TGTGCCTGGAGGGCCAATAGCAATCAGCCCCAGCATTTT.

This chain uses TRBV27 with TRBJ2-7; 9 bases match TRBD2. Germline V CDR1 and CDR2: MNHEY, SMNVEV (reference sequence). Trimming at V came to 1 base and at J to 5 bases, leaving 9 bases not matched to a gene. The CDR3 runs 16 residues. DNA for the CDR3: TGTGCCAGCAGTTTATACTATAGCGGGAGCCCCAACGAGCAGTACTTC. It is translated as CASSLYYSGSPNEQYF.

The chain couples TRBV19 to TRBJ1-1; D is possibly TRBD1 (6 bases). Germline lookup yields CDR1 LNHDA and CDR2 SQIVND (reference sequence). This CDR3 has 13 residues. V lost 3 bases, J lost 3 bases, and 8 bases lay in between. CDR3 sequence: CASSIRGDTEAFF. As DNA, the CDR3 is TGTGCCAGTAGTATCAGGGGTGACACTGAAGCTTTCTTT.

The gene calls are TRBV5-1 and TRBJ1-2; TRBD1 matches 8 bases. The CDR3 runs to 17 residues. CDR1 is SGHRS and CDR2 is YFSETQ in the germline V gene. V trimming: 2 bases; J trimming: 0 bases; junction bases outside the gene matches: 9. DNA for the CDR3: TGCGCCAGCAGCTTTGCCGGGACAGGTTTTACTAACTATGGCTACACCTTC. Translation: CASSFAGTGFTNYGYTF.

The chain links TRBV7-3 to TRBJ1-1; D remains ambiguous. V was trimmed by 3 bases and J by 1 base, leaving 6 bases between them. Germline V gives CDR1 SGHTA, CDR2 FQGTGA. This CDR3 has 13 amino acids. This CDR3 is CASSFSGNTEAFF. The CDR3 nucleotides are TGTGCCAGCAGCTTTAGCGGGAACACTGAAGCTTTCTTT.

The genes are TRBV1 and TRBJ1-6; no check of the table's D call, TRBD1, against the DNA was made. TRBV1 is flagged as a pseudogene. The CDR3 covers 18 residues. The CDR3 is CTSSQDDPQTGQDSPLHF. In DNA, the CDR3 is TGCACCAGCAGCCAAGATGATCCCCAGACAGGGCAGGATTCACCCCTCCACTTT.